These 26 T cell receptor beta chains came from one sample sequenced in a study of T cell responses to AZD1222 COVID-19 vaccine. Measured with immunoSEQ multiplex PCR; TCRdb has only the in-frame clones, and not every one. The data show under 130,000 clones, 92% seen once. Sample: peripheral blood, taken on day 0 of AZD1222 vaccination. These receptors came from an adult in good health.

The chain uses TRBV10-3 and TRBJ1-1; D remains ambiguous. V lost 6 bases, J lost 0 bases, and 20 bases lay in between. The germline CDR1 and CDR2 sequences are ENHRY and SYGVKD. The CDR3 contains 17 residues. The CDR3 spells CAIRARGNEPMNTEAFF. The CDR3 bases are TGTGCCATCAGGGCCCGTGGCAATGAACCCATGAACACTGAAGCTTTCTTT.

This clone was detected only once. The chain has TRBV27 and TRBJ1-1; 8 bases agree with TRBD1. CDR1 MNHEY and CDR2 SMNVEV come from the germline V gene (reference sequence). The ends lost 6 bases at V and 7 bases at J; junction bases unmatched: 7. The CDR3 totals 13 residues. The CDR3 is CASSYRGTFEAFF. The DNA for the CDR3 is TGTGCCAGCAGCTACAGGGGGACTTTTGAAGCTTTCTTT.

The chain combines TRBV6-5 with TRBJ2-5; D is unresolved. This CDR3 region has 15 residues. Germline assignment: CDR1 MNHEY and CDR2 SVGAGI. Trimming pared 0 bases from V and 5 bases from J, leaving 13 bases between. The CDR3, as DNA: TGTGCCAGCAGTTACTCCCCGCCGTATGAGGAGACCCAGTACTTC. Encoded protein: CASSYSPPYEETQYF.

CDR3 DNA: TGTGCCAGCAACCCGACAGGTGTGTACGAGCAGTACTTC. Amino acid sequence: CASNPTGVYEQYF. The V call is TRBV2, the J call TRBJ2-7; D may be TRBD1 (6 bases). The germline V gene encodes CDR1 SNHLY and CDR2 FYNNEI. V was cut by 7 bases and J by 4 bases, with 14 bases left in between. The CDR3 runs to 13 residues.

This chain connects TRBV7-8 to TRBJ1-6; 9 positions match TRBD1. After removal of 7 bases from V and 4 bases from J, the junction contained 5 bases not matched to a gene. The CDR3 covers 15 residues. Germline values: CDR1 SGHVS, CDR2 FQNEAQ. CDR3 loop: CASTGDRAYNSPLHF. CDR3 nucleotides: TGTGCCAGCACCGGGGACAGGGCATATAATTCACCCCTCCACTTT.

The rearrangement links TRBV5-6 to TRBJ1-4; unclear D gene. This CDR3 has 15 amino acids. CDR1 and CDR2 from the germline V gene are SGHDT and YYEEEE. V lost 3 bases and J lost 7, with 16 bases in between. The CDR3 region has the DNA TGTGCCAGCAGCTACAAGTCGGGGTTTACTGAAAAACTGTTTTTT. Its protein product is CASSYKSGFTEKLFF.

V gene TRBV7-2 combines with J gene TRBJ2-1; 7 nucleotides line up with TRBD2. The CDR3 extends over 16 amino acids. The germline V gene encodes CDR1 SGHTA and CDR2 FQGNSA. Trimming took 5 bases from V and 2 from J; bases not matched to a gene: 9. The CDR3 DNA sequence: TGTGCCAGCAGCCCGACTCGACTAGCCGCCTACAATGAGCAGTTCTTC. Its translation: CASSPTRLAAYNEQFF.

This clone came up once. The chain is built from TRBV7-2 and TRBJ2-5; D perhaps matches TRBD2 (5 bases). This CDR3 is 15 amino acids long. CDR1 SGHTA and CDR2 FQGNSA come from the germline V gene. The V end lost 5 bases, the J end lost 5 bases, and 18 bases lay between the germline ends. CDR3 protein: CASSPSSGSTETQYF. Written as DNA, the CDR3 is TGTGCCAGCAGCCCTAGTTCGGGATCAACGGAGACCCAGTACTTC. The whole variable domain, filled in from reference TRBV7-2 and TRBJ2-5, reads GAGVSQSPSNKVTEKGKDVELRCDPISGHTALYWYRQSLGQGLEFLIYFQGNSAPDKSGLPSDRFSAERTGGSVSTLTIQRTQQEDSAVYLCASSPSSGSTETQYFGPGTRLLVL.

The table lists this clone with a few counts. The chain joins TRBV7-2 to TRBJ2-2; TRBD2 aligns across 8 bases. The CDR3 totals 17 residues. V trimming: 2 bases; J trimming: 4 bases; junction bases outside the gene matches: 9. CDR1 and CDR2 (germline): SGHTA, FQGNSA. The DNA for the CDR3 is TGTGCCAGCAGCTTATCGAGCGGGAGCGGGGGCACCGGGGAGCTGTTTTTT. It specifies CASSLSSGSGGTGELFF.

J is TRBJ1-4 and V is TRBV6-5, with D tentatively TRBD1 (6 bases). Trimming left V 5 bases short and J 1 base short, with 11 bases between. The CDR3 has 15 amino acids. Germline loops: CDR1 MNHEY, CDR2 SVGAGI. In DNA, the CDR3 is TGTGCCAGCAGTCGGACAGTCATAACTAATGAAAAACTGTTTTTT. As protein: CASSRTVITNEKLFF.

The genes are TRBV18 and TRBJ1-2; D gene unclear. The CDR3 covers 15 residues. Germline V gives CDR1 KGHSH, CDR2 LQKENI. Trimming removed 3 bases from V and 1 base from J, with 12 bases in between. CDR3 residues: CASSPSGSNNYGYTF. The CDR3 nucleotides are TGTGCCAGCTCACCGTCCGGAAGCAATAACTATGGCTACACCTTC.

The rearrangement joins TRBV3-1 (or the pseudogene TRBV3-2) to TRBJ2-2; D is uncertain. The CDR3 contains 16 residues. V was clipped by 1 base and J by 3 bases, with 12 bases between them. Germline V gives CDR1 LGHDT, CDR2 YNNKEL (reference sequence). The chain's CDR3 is CASSQVTVGDTGELFF. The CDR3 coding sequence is TGTGCCAGCAGCCAAGTCACCGTTGGGGACACCGGGGAGCTGTTTTTT.

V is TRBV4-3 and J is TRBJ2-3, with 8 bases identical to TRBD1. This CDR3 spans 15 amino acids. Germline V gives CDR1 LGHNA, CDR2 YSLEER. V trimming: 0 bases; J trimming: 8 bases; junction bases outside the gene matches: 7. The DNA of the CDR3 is TGCGCCAGCAGCCAAGATACCAGGGGGCGCGGTACGCAGTATTTT. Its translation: CASSQDTRGRGTQYF.

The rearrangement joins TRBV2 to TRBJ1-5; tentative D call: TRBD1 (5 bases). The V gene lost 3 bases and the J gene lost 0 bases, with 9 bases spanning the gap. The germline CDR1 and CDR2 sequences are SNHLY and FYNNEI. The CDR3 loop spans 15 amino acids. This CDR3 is CASSEGHISNQPQHF. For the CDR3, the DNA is TGTGCCAGCAGTGAGGGGCACATTAGCAATCAGCCCCAGCATTTT.

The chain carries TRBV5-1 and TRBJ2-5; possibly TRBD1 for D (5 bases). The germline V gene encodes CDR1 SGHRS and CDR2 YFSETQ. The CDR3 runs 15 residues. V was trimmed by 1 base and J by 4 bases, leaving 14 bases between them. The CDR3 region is CASSLSPGRAETQYF. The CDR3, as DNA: TGCGCCAGCAGCTTGTCCCCGGGCAGGGCAGAGACCCAGTACTTC.

In DNA, the CDR3 is TGTGCCAGCAGCCGGAGGTCCTCCTACAATGAGCAGTTCTTC. This gives the protein CASSRRSSYNEQFF. The rearrangement uses TRBV3-1 (or the pseudogene TRBV3-2) and TRBJ2-1; a possible D gene is TRBD2 (5 bases). The CDR3 extends over 14 amino acids. Germline V lookup: CDR1 LGHDT, CDR2 YNNKEL (reference sequence). V shed 4 bases and J shed 0 bases, with 7 bases lying between them.

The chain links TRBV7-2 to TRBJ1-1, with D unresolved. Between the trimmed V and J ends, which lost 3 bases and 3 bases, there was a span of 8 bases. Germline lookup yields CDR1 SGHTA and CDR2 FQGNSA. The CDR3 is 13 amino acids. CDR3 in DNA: TGTGCCAGCAGCTTGCGCAGAGACACTGAAGCTTTCTTT. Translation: CASSLRRDTEAFF.

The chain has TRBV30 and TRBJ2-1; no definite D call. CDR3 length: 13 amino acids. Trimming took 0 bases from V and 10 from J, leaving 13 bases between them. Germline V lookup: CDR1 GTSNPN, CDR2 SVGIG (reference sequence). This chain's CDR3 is CAWSVPAPVEQFF. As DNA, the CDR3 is TGTGCCTGGAGTGTACCGGCTCCCGTGGAGCAGTTCTTC.

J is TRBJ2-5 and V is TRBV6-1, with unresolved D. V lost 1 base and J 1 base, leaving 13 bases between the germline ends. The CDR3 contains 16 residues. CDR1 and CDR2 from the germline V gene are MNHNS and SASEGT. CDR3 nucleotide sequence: TGTGCCAGCAGTGAAGTTGTGCAGAGCCTCCAAGAGACCCAGTACTTC. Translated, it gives CASSEVVQSLQETQYF.

The DNA of the CDR3 is TGTGCCTGGAGGGACTTGCAAGAGACCCAGTACTTC. Translated, it gives CAWRDLQETQYF. The chain combines TRBV30 with TRBJ2-5; perhaps TRBD2 as D (5 bases). CDR3 length: 12 residues. V was clipped by 3 bases and J by 2 bases, with 7 bases between them. The germline V gene has CDR1 GTSNPN and CDR2 SVGIG (reference sequence).

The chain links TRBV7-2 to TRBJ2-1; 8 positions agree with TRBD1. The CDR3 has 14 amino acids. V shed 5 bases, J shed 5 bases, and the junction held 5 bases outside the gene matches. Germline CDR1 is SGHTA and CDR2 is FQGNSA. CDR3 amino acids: CASSLNRGNNEQFF. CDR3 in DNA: TGTGCCAGCAGCCTCAACAGGGGGAACAATGAGCAGTTCTTC.

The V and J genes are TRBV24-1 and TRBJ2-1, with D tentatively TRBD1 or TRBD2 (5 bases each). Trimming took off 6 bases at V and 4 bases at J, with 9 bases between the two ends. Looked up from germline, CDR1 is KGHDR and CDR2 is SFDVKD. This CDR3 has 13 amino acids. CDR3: CATSRDPYNEQFF. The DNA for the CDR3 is TGTGCCACCAGTCGGGACCCGTACAATGAGCAGTTCTTC.

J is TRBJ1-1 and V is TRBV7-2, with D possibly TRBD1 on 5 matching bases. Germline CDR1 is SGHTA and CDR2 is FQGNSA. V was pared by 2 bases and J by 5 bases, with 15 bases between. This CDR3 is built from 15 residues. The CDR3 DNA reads TGTGCCAGCAGCTTAAGGCCAGGGTCTATGACTGAAGCTTTCTTT. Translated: CASSLRPGSMTEAFF. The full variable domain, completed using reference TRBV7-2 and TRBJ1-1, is GAGVSQSPSNKVTEKGKDVELRCDPISGHTALYWYRQSLGQGLEFLIYFQGNSAPDKSGLPSDRFSAERTGGSVSTLTIQRTQQEDSAVYLCASSLRPGSMTEAFFGQGTRLTVV.

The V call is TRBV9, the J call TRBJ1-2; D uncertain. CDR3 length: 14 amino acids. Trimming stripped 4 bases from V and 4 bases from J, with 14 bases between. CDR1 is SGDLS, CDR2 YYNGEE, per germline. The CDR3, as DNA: TGTGCCAGCAGCATAGAGGTGGGGAGCTATGGCTACACCTTC. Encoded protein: CASSIEVGSYGYTF.

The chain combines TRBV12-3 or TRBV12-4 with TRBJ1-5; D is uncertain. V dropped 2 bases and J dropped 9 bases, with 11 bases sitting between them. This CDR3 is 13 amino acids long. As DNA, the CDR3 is TGTGCCAGCAGTTTATTCGAGTCAGCGCCCCAGCATTTT. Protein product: CASSLFESAPQHF.

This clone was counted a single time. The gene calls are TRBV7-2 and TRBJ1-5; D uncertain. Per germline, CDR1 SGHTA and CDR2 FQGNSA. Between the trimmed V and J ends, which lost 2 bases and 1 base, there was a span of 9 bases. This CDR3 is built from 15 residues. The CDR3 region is CASSLFYGSNQPQHF. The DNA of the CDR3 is TGTGCCAGCAGCTTATTTTATGGGAGCAATCAGCCCCAGCATTTT.